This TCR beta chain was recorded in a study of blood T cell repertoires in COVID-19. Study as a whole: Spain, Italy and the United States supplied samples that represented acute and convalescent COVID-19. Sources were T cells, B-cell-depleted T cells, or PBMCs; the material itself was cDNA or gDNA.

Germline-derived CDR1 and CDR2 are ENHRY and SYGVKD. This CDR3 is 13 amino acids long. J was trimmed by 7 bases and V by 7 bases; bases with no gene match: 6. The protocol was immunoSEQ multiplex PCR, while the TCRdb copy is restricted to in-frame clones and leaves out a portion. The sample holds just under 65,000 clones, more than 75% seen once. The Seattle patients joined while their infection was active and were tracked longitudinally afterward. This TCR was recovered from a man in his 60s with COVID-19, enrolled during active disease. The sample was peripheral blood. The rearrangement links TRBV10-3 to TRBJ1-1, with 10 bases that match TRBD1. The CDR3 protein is CAITRGQGYEAFF. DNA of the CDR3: TGTGCCATCACCAGGGGACAGGGGTATGAAGCTTTCTTT.